Following are 28 T cell receptor beta chains from one sample sequenced in a study of monozygotic twins with inflammatory bowel disease. Following a re-call of the 5' RACE reads, TCRdb has one entry per CDR3 protein and lacks DNA. The sample includes more than 300,000 distinct CDR3 sequences. The sample was blood. Every receptor here comes from a human donor with ulcerative colitis or Crohn's disease, or a healthy co-twin of an affected twin (not recorded which).

This chain links TRBV20-1 with TRBJ2-7; TCRdb gives TRBD1 as the D gene, but with no DNA this cannot be confirmed. Germline CDR1 is DFQATT and CDR2 is SNEGSKA (reference sequence). The CDR3 totals 14 residues. CDR3 loop: CSARKVTGGDEQYF.

This chain joins TRBV6-1 and TRBJ1-6; checking the TCRdb D call of TRBD1 is not possible without DNA. CDR3 length: 14 amino acids. CDR1 is MNHNS and CDR2 is SASEGT in the germline V gene. CDR3 protein: CASSAGDRNSPLHF.

The chain has TRBV28 and TRBJ1-5; TCRdb designates TRBD1, a call that cannot be tested without DNA. Germline V lookup: CDR1 MDHEN, CDR2 SYDVKM. The CDR3 totals 14 residues. The CDR3 sequence is CASSLAQGVQPQHF.

V and J are TRBV7-6 and TRBJ2-7; TCRdb's D call, TRBD1, is unchecked because there is no DNA. Per germline, CDR1 SGHVS and CDR2 FNYEAQ. This CDR3 spans 15 amino acids. This chain's CDR3 is CASSLPGTGGIEQYF.

The rearrangement uses TRBV28 and TRBJ2-2. Germline V lookup: CDR1 MDHEN, CDR2 SYDVKM. This CDR3 spans 12 amino acids. CDR3 in amino acids: CASNVNTGELFF.

J is TRBJ2-2 and V is TRBV6-5. The CDR3 has 13 amino acids. Germline CDR1 MNHEY, CDR2 SVGAGI. This chain's CDR3 is CASSYPFGGELFF.

V usage is TRBV2 and J usage is TRBJ1-2; the D call from TCRdb, TRBD1, cannot be confirmed without DNA. Germline assignment: CDR1 SNHLY and CDR2 FYNNEI. The CDR3 runs to 17 residues. CDR3 sequence: CASRGPGQGPDNGGYTF.

This chain uses TRBV10-3 with TRBJ2-1; TCRdb's assignment of TRBD1 cannot be checked, as there is no DNA. Germline CDR1 ENHRY, CDR2 SYGVKD. This CDR3 spans 14 amino acids. The CDR3 loop reads CAISELGGYNEQFF.

The rearrangement uses TRBV19 and TRBJ1-1; checking the TCRdb D call of TRBD1 is not possible without DNA. The CDR3 runs 15 residues. Germline V gene data show CDR1 as LNHDA and CDR2 as SQIVND (reference sequence). CDR3 sequence reads: CASSIEGTGNTEAFF.

The chain uses TRBV20-1 and TRBJ2-7; TCRdb returns TRBD1, unconfirmable since there is no DNA. Per germline, CDR1 DFQATT and CDR2 SNEGSKA (reference sequence). The CDR3 covers 13 residues. CDR3 sequence: CSARTGSKYEQYF.

This chain joins TRBV5-1 and TRBJ2-7; TCRdb outputs TRBD1, but without DNA this stays unchecked. CDR1 is SGHRS, CDR2 YFSETQ, per germline. The length of the CDR3 is 15 residues. This chain's CDR3 is CASSSRRGTDYEQYF.

This chain connects TRBV19 to TRBJ2-5; without DNA, the TCRdb call of TRBD1 cannot be checked. Germline-derived CDR1 and CDR2 are LNHDA and SQIVND (reference sequence). The CDR3 is made up of 12 amino acids. CDR3: CASSRARETQYF. Together with reference TRBV19 and TRBJ2-5, the CDR3 gives the full variable domain: DGGITQSPKYLFRKEGQNVTLSCEQNLNHDAMYWYRQDPGQGLRLIYYSQIVNDFQKGDIAEGYSVSREKKESFPLTVTSAQKNPTAFYLCASSRARETQYFGPGTRLLVL.

V gene TRBV19 combines with J gene TRBJ2-1; the TCRdb D gene call, TRBD1, has no DNA to confirm it. CDR1 LNHDA and CDR2 SQIVND come from the germline V gene (reference sequence). The CDR3 length is 15 residues. The CDR3 protein is CASSRTGGNYNEQFF.

The genes are TRBV20-1 and TRBJ1-1; TCRdb reports TRBD1, a call that lacks DNA to check it against. The CDR3 has 14 residues. From germline, CDR1 is DFQATT and CDR2 SNEGSKA (reference sequence). The CDR3 sequence: CSAIEDSLNTEAFF.

This chain joins TRBV5-1 and TRBJ2-6. The CDR3 contains 17 residues. Per germline, CDR1 SGHRS and CDR2 YFSETQ. CDR3 sequence: CASSLGGSWEGANVLTF. The whole variable domain, remainder taken from reference TRBV5-1 and TRBJ2-6, is KAGVTQTPRYLIKTRGQQVTLSCSPISGHRSVSWYQQTPGQGLQFLFEYFSETQRNKGNFPGRFSGRQFSNSRSEMNVSTLELGDSALYLCASSLGGSWEGANVLTFGAGSRLTVL.

This chain links TRBV3-1 with TRBJ2-7; checking the TCRdb D call of TRBD1 is not possible without DNA. The germline gives CDR1 LGHDT, CDR2 YNNKEL (reference sequence). This CDR3 is 16 amino acids long. CDR3 sequence: CASSQGPAGGMYEQYF.

This chain connects TRBV7-2 to TRBJ2-7; the TRBD2 assignment by TCRdb is unverifiable without DNA. CDR1 is SGHTA, CDR2 FQGNSA, per germline. The CDR3 runs 15 residues. CDR3 in amino acids: CASSLVGTSPHEQYF. Variable domain in full (rest from reference TRBV7-2 and TRBJ2-7): GAGVSQSPSNKVTEKGKDVELRCDPISGHTALYWYRQSLGQGLEFLIYFQGNSAPDKSGLPSDRFSAERTGGSVSTLTIQRTQQEDSAVYLCASSLVGTSPHEQYFGPGTRLTVT.

The rearrangement uses TRBV9 and TRBJ2-5. The CDR3 has 14 residues. Germline CDR1 SGDLS, CDR2 YYNGEE. The CDR3 sequence: CASSVEVSQETQYF.

This chain joins TRBV6-1 and TRBJ2-4. The germline CDR1 and CDR2 sequences are MNHNS and SASEGT. The CDR3 is made up of 17 amino acids. This CDR3 reads CASSPMVAGVDKNIQYF.

V usage is TRBV3-1 and J usage is TRBJ2-1; as DNA is missing, the TRBD1 call by TCRdb cannot be tested. This CDR3 has 12 residues. The germline V gene encodes CDR1 LGHDT and CDR2 YNNKEL (reference sequence). The CDR3 loop reads CASSQGGIGQFF.

The chain joins TRBV15 to TRBJ1-2; the TRBD1 assignment by TCRdb is unverifiable without DNA. CDR3 length: 17 residues. CDR1 and CDR2 from the germline V gene are LNHNV and YYDKDF (reference sequence). The CDR3 protein is CATSGYRDRGLNYGYTF.

V gene TRBV18 combines with J gene TRBJ2-6; with no DNA, the TCRdb D assignment of TRBD1 cannot be verified. Germline V gives CDR1 KGHSH, CDR2 LQKENI. This CDR3 region has 17 residues. The CDR3: CASSPGTGTSGANVLTF.

The chain uses TRBV5-1 and TRBJ2-7; the TRBD2 assignment by TCRdb is unverifiable without DNA. The CDR3 has 14 residues. In germline, CDR1 is SGHRS, CDR2 YFSETQ. The CDR3 sequence: CASSLSMTTPEQYF. The whole variable domain, filled in from reference TRBV5-1 and TRBJ2-7, reads KAGVTQTPRYLIKTRGQQVTLSCSPISGHRSVSWYQQTPGQGLQFLFEYFSETQRNKGNFPGRFSGRQFSNSRSEMNVSTLELGDSALYLCASSLSMTTPEQYFGPGTRLTVT.

The chain is built from TRBV11-2 and TRBJ1-2. This CDR3 is 18 amino acids long. Germline V gives CDR1 SGHAT, CDR2 FQNNGV. This CDR3 reads CASSSKQGVPTVNYGYTF.

V is TRBV5-6 and J is TRBJ2-1; as DNA is missing, the TRBD2 call by TCRdb cannot be tested. The CDR3 loop spans 16 amino acids. Per germline, CDR1 SGHDT and CDR2 YYEEEE. CDR3 residues: CASSDDSGGIGNEQFF. Full variable domain (missing parts from reference TRBV5-6 and TRBJ2-1): DAGVTQSPTHLIKTRGQQVTLRCSPKSGHDTVSWYQQALGQGPQFIFQYYEEEERQRGNFPDRFSGHQFPNYSSELNVNALLLGDSALYLCASSDDSGGIGNEQFFGPGTRLTVL.

The chain links TRBV6-2 or TRBV6-3 to TRBJ2-2; TCRdb's D call of TRBD1 is untestable without DNA. In germline, CDR1 is MNHEY, CDR2 SVGEGT. The CDR3 consists of 15 residues. Here the CDR3 reads CASSFSSGGAGELFF.

V is TRBV18 and J is TRBJ2-7. Germline loops: CDR1 KGHSH, CDR2 LQKENI. CDR3 size: 13 residues. CDR3 sequence reads: CASSLDQMGEQYF.

The rearrangement links TRBV6-2 or TRBV6-3 to TRBJ2-7; with no DNA, the TCRdb D assignment of TRBD1 cannot be verified. CDR1 is MNHEY and CDR2 is SVGEGT in the germline V gene. The CDR3 has 15 residues. CDR3: CASSAPGTGHYEQYF.